Reported below is one TCR beta chain. This receptor's antigen is unknown. Nothing much larger sits one base from this clone, and base qualities are not available. According to the germline V gene, CDR1 reads MNHEY and CDR2 reads SVGEGT. The CDR3 covers 13 residues, taking in both the cysteine and the phenylalanine. The CDR3 DNA has 39 bases and is translated from base 1. V is pared back by 2 bases and J by 8 bases, with 12 bases lying between the germline termini. These data belong to a study of blood T cell repertoires in COVID-19 (dated by TCRdb to about 2020). Broadly, across the study: Collaborator samples came from the United States, Italy and Spain and covered acute and convalescent phases of COVID-19. The material from the prospective study consisted of cDNA or gDNA derived from T cells, B-cell-depleted T cells, or PBMCs. The dataset comprised deeply sampled blood TCRbeta repertoires from subjects exposed to, actively infected with, or recovered from COVID-19. The repertoires were released in a freely available public database meant as a resource for research on the immune response to SARS-CoV-2. Samples came from the ongoing ImmuneRACE study (first 160 participants) plus 1,254 subjects from 6 global collaborators. Sample metadata almost always included a de-identified subject ID, COVID-19 status, age in years and sex. Where available, HLA class I and class II types were obtained from metadata supplied by the sample provider rather than from assay-based typing.

Paper-wide results and their limitations: The amount of clinical and demographic metadata varied by source and participant and was provided uncurated.

Each collaborating institution followed its own protocols to collect whole blood in K2EDTA tubes. For TCRbeta analysis, collaborators shipped samples as frozen whole blood, isolated PBMCs, or DNA extracted from either of those sample types. TCRbeta CDR3 regions were amplified from genomic DNA by means of the immunoSEQ Assay, a bias-controlled multiplex PCR. In the original analysis: The number of nucleated cells in each sample was estimated from the amplification of reference gene primers within the assay. To quantify the absolute abundance of each unique TCRbeta CDR3 rearrangement, sequence reads were collapsed and filtered. For each sample, productive Simpson clonality was calculated by taking the square root of Simpson's diversity index across productive rearrangements. Sourced from immuneACCESS, this table was stored by TCRdb with only in-frame sequences that have V and J called. A share of the clones is absent; for the studies checked, an unresolved V gene accounts for under half, and the remainder has no known explanation. V and J calls plus clone size are reproduced from that table; the DNA served to infer D and trimming. The sample table records about 80,000 clones; roughly 76% of these occur just once. In total, the top ten clones hold around a sixth of the sample.

This receptor chain uses TRBV6-2 or TRBV6-3 and TRBJ1-1, with a tentative D gene TRBD1 over 5 matching bases. Specimen: peripheral blood. The origin of this receptor is a man aged 65 to 79 with active or convalescent COVID-19. The CDR3 has the sequence CASSYGPGGEAFF. Here is the DNA: TGTGCCAGCAGTTACGGGCCGGGGGGGGAAGCTTTCTTT.